This TCR beta chain comes out of a study of T cell repertoires in cytomegalovirus infection. Study-wide context: An indication of both CMV infection and matching HLA type came from public TCR beta signatures. Findings of the study overall: There were HLA-C-restricted CMV-specific TCR beta clonotypes dominating the ex vivo response.

In its sample, this clonotype was seen a few times. Its target is not known. The germline gives CDR1 SGHVS, CDR2 FQNEAQ. The length of the CDR3 is 15 residues. V lost 1 base and J 4 bases, leaving 11 bases between the germline ends. TCRdb reprocessed the reads via MiXCR and lists one record per CDR3 protein. There are more than 35,000 distinct CDR3 sequences in the sample; about 52% occur only once, and approximately 92% lies in the top ten. The chain joins TRBV7-8 to TRBJ1-5; the D gene is possibly TRBD1 (5 bases). This TCR derives from a human donor in good health (CMV status not recorded). Some clones in this sample may be carry-over from other donors' samples. The input for sequencing was CD8+ T cells from cultured PBMCs, taken from culture after CMV antigen stimulation. The CDR3 DNA reads TGTGCCAGCAGCTTAGGGGACGCATGGAATCAGCCCCAGCATTTT. Protein product: CASSLGDAWNQPQHF.